This TCR beta chain originates from a study of post-analysis software for immune sequencing data. About the research overall: Progressive-relapsing, secondary progressive and relapsing-remitting multiple sclerosis were among the disease courses included. General study findings and limits: Patients had higher frequencies than controls of a handful of TRBV segments, including TRBV5-6, TRBV5-1 and TRBV20-1. Comparison with controls showed significantly lower normalized Chao1 diversity in multiple sclerosis patients.

CDR1 and CDR2 from the germline V gene are SGHAT and FQNNGV. CDR3 size: 14 residues. The V and J ends lost 0 bases and 2 bases respectively, with 6 bases between them. The table lists this clonotype with a count of one. The antigen is not known. The library was made from cDNA and included unique molecular identifiers. Each sample of roughly 0.9 to 11 million input T cells yielded around 500,000 cDNA molecules, so each molecule approximated one T cell. TCRdb re-analysed the PCR reads in MiXCR, keeping a single row per CDR3 protein. The sample shows approximately 630,000 distinct CDR3 sequences, over 45% of them seen only once.

Sequenced material: blood. The sequence was obtained from a girl aged 2 to 9 with multiple sclerosis. The chain joins TRBV11-2 to TRBJ2-3; D is undetermined. The CDR3 loop is CASSLDTPTDTQYF. CDR3 coding DNA: TGTGCCAGCAGCTTAGATACCCCCACAGATACGCAGTATTTT.